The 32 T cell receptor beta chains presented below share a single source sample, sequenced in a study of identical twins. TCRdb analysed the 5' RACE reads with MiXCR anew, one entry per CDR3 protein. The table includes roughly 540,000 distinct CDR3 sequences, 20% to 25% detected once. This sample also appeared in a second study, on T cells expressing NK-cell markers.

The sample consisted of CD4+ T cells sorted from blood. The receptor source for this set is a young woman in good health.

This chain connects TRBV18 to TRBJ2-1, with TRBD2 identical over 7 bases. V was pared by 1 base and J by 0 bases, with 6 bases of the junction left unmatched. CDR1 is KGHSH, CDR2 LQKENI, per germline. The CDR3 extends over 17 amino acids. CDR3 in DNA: TGTGCCAGCTCACCACTCGTGCGGGGGAGCTCCTACAATGAGCAGTTCTTC. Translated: CASSPLVRGSSYNEQFF.

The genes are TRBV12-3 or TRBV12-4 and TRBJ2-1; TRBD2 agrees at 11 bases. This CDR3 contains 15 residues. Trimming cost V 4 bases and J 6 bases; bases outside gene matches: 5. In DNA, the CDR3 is TGTGCCAGCAGTTCCCCGGGACTAGCGGCCAATGAGCAGTTCTTC. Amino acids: CASSSPGLAANEQFF.

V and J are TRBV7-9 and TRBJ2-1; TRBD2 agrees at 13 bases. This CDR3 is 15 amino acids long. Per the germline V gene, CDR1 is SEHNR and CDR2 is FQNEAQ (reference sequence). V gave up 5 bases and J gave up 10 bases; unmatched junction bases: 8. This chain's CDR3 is CASSLSTGLAGEQFF. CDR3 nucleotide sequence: TGTGCCAGCAGCCTAAGCACGGGACTAGCGGGAGAGCAGTTCTTC.

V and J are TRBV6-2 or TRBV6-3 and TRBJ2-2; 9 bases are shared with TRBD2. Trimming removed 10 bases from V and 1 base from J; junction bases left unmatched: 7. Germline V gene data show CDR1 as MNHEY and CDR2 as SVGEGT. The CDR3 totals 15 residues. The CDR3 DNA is TGTGCCACCGAAAGAGCGGGAGGGAACACCGGGGAGCTGTTTTTT. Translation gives CATERAGGNTGELFF.

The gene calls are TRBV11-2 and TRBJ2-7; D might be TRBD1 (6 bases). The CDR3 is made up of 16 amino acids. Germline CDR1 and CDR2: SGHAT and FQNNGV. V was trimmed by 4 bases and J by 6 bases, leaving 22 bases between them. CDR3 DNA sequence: TGTGCCAGCAGCTCCTTACAGGGATATGGGGTTCGCGAGCAGTACTTC. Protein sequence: CASSSLQGYGVREQYF. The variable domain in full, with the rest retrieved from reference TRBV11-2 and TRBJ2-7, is EAGVAQSPRYKIIEKRQSVAFWCNPISGHATLYWYQQILGQGPKLLIQFQNNGVVDDSQLPKDRFSAERLKGVDSTLKIQPAKLEDSAVYLCASSSLQGYGVREQYFGPGTRLTVT.

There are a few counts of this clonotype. CDR3 region: CSVASGGVGKAFF. CDR3 bases: TGCAGCGTCGCAAGTGGCGGGGTGGGGAAAGCTTTCTTT. This chain uses TRBV29-1 with TRBJ1-1; no firm D call. The CDR3 contains 13 residues. Germline V gene lookup returns CDR1 SQVTM and CDR2 ANQGSEA. With 6 bases removed from V and 9 bases from J, the gap between germline ends came to 20 bases.

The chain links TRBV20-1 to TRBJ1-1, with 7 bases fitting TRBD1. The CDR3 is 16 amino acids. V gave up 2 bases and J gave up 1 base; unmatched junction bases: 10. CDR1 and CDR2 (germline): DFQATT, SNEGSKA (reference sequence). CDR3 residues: CSARIPQGGRNTEAFF. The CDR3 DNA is TGCAGTGCTAGAATACCCCAGGGGGGTAGGAACACTGAAGCTTTCTTT.

The CDR3 reads CSVEGAGVYEQYF. As DNA, the CDR3 is TGCAGCGTTGAAGGAGCGGGCGTATACGAGCAGTACTTC. This sequence joins TRBV29-1 and TRBJ2-7, with D perhaps matching TRBD2 (6 bases). V was shortened by 1 base and J by 4 bases, with 11 bases between the two germline ends. This CDR3 spans 13 amino acids. Germline lookup yields CDR1 SQVTM and CDR2 ANQGSEA.

The CDR3 is CSARSRASRSDTQYF. CDR3 DNA sequence: TGCAGTGCCAGAAGCCGGGCCTCTCGTTCAGATACGCAGTATTTT. This chain joins TRBV20-1 and TRBJ2-3; unclear D gene. Per the germline V gene, CDR1 is DFQATT and CDR2 is SNEGSKA (reference sequence). The CDR3 has 15 residues. V lost 6 bases and J lost 4, with 20 bases in between.

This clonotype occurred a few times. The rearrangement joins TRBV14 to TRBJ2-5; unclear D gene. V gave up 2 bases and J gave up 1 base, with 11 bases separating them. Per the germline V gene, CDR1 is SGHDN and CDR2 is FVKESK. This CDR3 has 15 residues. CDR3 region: CASSQQVGVQETQYF. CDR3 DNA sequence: TGTGCCAGCAGCCAACAAGTCGGCGTCCAAGAGACCCAGTACTTC.

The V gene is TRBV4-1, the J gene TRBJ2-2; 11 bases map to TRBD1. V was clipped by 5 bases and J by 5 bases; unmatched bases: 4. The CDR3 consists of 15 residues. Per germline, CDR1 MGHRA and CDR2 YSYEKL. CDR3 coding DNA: TGCGCCAGCAGCGTCCGGGACAGGGGGACCGGGGAGCTGTTTTTT. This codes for CASSVRDRGTGELFF.

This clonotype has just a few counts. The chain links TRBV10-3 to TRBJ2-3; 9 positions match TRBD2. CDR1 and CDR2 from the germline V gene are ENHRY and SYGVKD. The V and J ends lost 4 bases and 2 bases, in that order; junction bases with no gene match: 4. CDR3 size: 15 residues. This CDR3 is CAISGASGTTDTQYF. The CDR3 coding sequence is TGTGCCATCAGTGGAGCTAGCGGGACCACAGATACGCAGTATTTT.

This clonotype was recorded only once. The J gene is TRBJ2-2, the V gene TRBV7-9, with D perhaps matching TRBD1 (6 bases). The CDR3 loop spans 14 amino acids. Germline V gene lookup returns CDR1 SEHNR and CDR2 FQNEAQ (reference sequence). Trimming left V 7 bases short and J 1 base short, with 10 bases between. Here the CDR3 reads CASTTQGNTGELFF. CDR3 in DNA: TGTGCCAGCACCACACAGGGGAACACCGGGGAGCTGTTTTTT.

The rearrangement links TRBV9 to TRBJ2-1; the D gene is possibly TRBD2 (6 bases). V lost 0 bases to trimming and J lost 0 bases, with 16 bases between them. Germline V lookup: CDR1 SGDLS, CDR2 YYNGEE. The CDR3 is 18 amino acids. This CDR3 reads CASSVAGSGDISYNEQFF. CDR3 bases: TGTGCCAGCAGCGTAGCTGGTAGCGGAGATATCTCCTACAATGAGCAGTTCTTC.

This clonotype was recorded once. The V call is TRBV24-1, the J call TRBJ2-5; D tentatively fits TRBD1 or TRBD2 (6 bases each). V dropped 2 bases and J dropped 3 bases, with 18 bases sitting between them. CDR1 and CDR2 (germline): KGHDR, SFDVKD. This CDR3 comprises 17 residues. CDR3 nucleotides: TGTGCCACCAGTGATTCACTAGGGGGGAAGAGAGAAGAGACCCAGTACTTC. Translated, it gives CATSDSLGGKREETQYF.

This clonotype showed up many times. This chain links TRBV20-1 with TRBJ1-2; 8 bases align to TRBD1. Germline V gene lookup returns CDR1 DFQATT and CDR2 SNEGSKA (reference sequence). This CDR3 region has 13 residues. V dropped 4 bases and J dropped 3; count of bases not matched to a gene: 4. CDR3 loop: CSATQTGDYGYTF. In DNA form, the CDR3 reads TGCAGTGCTACTCAGACAGGGGACTATGGCTACACCTTC.

The DNA for the CDR3 is TGCGCCAGCAGCCAGCGGGGCAACGGGGGCACAGATACGCAGTATTTT. The encoded protein is CASSQRGNGGTDTQYF. The V call is TRBV4-1, the J call TRBJ2-3; possibly TRBD2 for D (6 bases). V lost 3 bases to trimming and J lost 1 base, with 14 bases between them. The CDR3 runs 16 residues. Germline loops: CDR1 MGHRA, CDR2 YSYEKL.

CDR3 nucleotides: TGTGCCAGCAGCCTAACTCCTGGCGGATACAATGAGCAGTTCTTC. This encodes CASSLTPGGYNEQFF. The genes are TRBV9 and TRBJ2-1, with unresolved D. This CDR3 is 15 amino acids long. V was pared by 4 bases and J by 4 bases, with 15 bases between. CDR1 and CDR2 from the germline V gene are SGDLS and YYNGEE.

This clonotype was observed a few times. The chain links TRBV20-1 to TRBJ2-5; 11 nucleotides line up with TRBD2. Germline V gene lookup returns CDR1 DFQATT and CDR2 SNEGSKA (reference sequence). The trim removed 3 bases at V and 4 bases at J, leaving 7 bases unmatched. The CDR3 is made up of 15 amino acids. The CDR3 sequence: CSASSASGGRETQYF. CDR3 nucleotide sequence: TGCAGTGCTAGCTCAGCTAGCGGGGGGCGAGAGACCCAGTACTTC.

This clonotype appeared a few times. CDR3 nucleotide sequence: TGTGCCATCAGTGTCGCCGGTGATAACTATGGCTACACCTTC. Translation gives CAISVAGDNYGYTF. The genes are TRBV10-3 and TRBJ1-2; no reliable D call. The CDR3 runs 14 residues. Between the trimmed V and J ends, which lost 4 bases and 1 base, there was a span of 10 bases. Germline V gene lookup returns CDR1 ENHRY and CDR2 SYGVKD.

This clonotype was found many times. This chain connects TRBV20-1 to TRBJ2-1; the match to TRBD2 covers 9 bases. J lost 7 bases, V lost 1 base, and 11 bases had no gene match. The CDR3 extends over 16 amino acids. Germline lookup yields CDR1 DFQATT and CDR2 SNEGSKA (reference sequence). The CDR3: CSARGLAGTGGNEQFF. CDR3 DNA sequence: TGCAGTGCTAGAGGCCTAGCGGGAACGGGGGGAAATGAGCAGTTCTTC.

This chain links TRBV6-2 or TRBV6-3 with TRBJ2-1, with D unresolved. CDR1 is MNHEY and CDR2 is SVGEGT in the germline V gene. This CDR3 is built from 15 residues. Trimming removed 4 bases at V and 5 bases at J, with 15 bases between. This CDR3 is CASSFYSDPHNEQFF. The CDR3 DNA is TGTGCCAGCAGTTTCTACTCGGACCCCCACAATGAGCAGTTCTTC.

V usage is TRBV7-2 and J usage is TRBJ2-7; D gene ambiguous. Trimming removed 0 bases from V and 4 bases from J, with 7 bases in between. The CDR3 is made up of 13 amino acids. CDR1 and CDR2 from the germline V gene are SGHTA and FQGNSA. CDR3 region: CASSLAPEYEQYF. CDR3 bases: TGTGCCAGCAGCTTAGCCCCAGAGTACGAGCAGTACTTC.

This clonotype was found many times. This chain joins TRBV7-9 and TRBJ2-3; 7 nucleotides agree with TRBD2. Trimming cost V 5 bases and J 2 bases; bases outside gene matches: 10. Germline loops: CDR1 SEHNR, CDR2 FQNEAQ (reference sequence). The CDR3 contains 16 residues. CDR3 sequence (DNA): TGTGCCAGCAGCCAAAACCCGGGACTAATCACAGATACGCAGTATTTT. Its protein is CASSQNPGLITDTQYF.

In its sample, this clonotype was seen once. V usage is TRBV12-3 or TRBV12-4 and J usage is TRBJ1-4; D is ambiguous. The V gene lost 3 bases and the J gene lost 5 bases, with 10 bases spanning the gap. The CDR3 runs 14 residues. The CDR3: CASSFLGGNEKLFF. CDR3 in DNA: TGTGCCAGCAGTTTTCTGGGCGGAAATGAAAAACTGTTTTTT.

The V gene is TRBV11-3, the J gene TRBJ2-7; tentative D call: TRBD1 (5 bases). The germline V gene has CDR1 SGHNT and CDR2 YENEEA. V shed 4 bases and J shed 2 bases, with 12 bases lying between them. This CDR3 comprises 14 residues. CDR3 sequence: CASSSQGSTYEQYF. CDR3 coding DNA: TGTGCCAGCAGCTCGCAGGGAAGCACCTACGAGCAGTACTTC. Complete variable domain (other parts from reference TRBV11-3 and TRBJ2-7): EAGVVQSPRYKIIEKKQPVAFWCNPISGHNTLYWYLQNLGQGPELLIRYENEEAVDDSQLPKDRFSAERLKGVDSTLKIQPAELGDSAVYLCASSSQGSTYEQYFGPGTRLTVT.

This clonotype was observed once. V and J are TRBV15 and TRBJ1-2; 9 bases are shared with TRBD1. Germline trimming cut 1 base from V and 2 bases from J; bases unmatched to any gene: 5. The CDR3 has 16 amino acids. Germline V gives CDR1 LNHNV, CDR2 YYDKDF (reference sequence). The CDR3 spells CATSRGAGTGNYGYTF. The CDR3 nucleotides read TGTGCCACCAGCAGAGGCGCCGGGACAGGGAACTATGGCTACACCTTC.

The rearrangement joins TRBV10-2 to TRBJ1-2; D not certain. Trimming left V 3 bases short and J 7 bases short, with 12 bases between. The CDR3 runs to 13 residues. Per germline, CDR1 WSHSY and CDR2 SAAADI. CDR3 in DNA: TGCGCCAGCAGTGACCGAAAAGAGGGTGGCTACACCTTC. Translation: CASSDRKEGGYTF.

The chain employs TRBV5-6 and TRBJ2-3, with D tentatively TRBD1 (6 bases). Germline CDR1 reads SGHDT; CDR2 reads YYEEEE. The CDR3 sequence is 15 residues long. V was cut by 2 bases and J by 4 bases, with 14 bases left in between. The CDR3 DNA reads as TGTGCCAGCAGCTTCCCCAGGGGAAAGGCAGATACGCAGTATTTT. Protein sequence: CASSFPRGKADTQYF.

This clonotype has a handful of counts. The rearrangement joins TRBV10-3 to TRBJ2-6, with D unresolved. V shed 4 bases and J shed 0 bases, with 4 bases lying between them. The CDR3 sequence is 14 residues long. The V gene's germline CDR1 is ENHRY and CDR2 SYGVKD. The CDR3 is CAISVASGANVLTF. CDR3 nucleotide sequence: TGTGCCATCAGTGTGGCCTCTGGGGCCAACGTCCTGACTTTC.

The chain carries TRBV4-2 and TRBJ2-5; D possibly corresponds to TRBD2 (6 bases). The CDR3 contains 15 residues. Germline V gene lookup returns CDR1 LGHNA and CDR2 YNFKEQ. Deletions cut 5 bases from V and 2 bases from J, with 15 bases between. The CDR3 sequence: CASSRDFWGQETQYF. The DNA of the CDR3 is TGTGCCAGCAGCAGGGACTTTTGGGGACAAGAGACCCAGTACTTC.

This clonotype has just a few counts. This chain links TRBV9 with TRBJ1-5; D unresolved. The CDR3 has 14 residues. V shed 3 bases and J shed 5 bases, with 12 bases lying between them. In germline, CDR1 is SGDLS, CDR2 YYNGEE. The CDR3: CASSATHSDQPQHF. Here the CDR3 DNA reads TGTGCCAGCAGCGCAACGCACAGTGATCAGCCCCAGCATTTT. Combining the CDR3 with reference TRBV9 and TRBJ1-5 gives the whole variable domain DSGVTQTPKHLITATGQRVTLRCSPRSGDLSVYWYQQSLDQGLQFLIQYYNGEERAKGNILERFSAQQFPDLHSELNLSSLELGDSALYFCASSATHSDQPQHFGDGTRLSIL.